The 22 T cell receptor beta chains reported below all come from one sample, sequenced in a study of shared clonotypes between healthy human individuals. Measured with immunoSEQ multiplex PCR; TCRdb has only the in-frame clones, and not every one. This table has around 530,000 clones, around 78% appearing once. The sequenced sample was PBMCs. All receptors derive from a woman aged 40 to 50 in good health. Some clones in this sample may be carry-over from other donors' samples.

The J gene is TRBJ1-2, the V gene TRBV2, with D hard to call. Looked up from germline, CDR1 is SNHLY and CDR2 is FYNNEI. The CDR3 length is 11 residues. Trimming shortened V by 6 bases and J by 6 bases, and 8 bases separated the two germline ends. CDR3 sequence reads: CASRGGNGYTF. The CDR3 DNA reads as TGTGCCAGCAGAGGAGGGAATGGCTACACCTTC.

This clone was detected only once. The chain combines TRBV5-4 with TRBJ2-3; 14 bases align to TRBD2. Germline values: CDR1 SGHNT, CDR2 YYREEE (reference sequence). The V segment lost 4 bases and the J segment 3 bases; nucleotides outside the gene matches: 7. The CDR3 runs 17 residues. CDR3 protein: CASSQGGTSGSTDTQYF. CDR3 sequence (DNA): TGTGCCAGCAGCCAGGGGGGGACTAGCGGGAGTACAGATACGCAGTATTTT.

This clone was counted a single time. This chain uses TRBV9 with TRBJ2-1; TRBD2 matches 9 bases. The CDR3 contains 19 residues. Germline V lookup: CDR1 SGDLS, CDR2 YYNGEE. Losses at the gene ends were 4 bases for V and 0 bases for J; bases not matched to a gene: 14. The CDR3 loop is CASSSQWGSGGPSYNEQFF. Written as DNA, the CDR3 is TGTGCCAGCAGCTCCCAATGGGGTAGCGGGGGACCCTCCTACAATGAGCAGTTCTTC.

The chain recombines TRBV5-1 with TRBJ1-5, with a possible D match to TRBD1 (5 bases). Germline CDR1 reads SGHRS; CDR2 reads YFSETQ. Trimming took off 4 bases at V and 3 bases at J, with 11 bases between the two ends. This CDR3 is 14 amino acids long. The DNA of the CDR3 is TGCGCCAGCAGCCCCGGGGACTTCAATCAGCCCCAGCATTTT. It specifies CASSPGDFNQPQHF.

The genes are TRBV18 and TRBJ1-2, with D maybe TRBD1 (6 bases). V gave up 6 bases and J gave up 3 bases, with 20 bases separating them. Germline values: CDR1 KGHSH, CDR2 LQKENI. This CDR3 comprises 16 residues. The CDR3 sequence is CASSPPGRGMDYGYTF. CDR3 DNA sequence: TGTGCCAGCTCCCCCCCGGGAAGGGGGATGGACTATGGCTACACCTTC.

Concerning this clone itself: This probably arose from a read error, given a far larger clone one base away. The gene calls are TRBV30 and TRBJ1-2, with D possibly being TRBD1 (5 bases). The CDR3 is 11 residues long. Looked up from germline, CDR1 is GTSNPN and CDR2 is SVGIG (reference sequence). Between the trimmed V and J ends, which lost 2 bases and 10 bases, there was a span of 11 bases. The CDR3 region is CAWSQGSDYTF. CDR3 in DNA: TGTGCCTGGAGTCAGGGATCCGACTACACCTTC.

The V call is TRBV27, the J call TRBJ2-2; D is undetermined. Looked up from germline, CDR1 is MNHEY and CDR2 is SMNVEV (reference sequence). The V gene lost 3 bases and the J gene lost 0 bases, with 2 bases spanning the gap. The CDR3 is made up of 13 amino acids. The chain's CDR3 is CASSFSNTGELFF. For the CDR3, the DNA is TGTGCCAGCAGTTTTTCGAACACCGGGGAGCTGTTTTTT.

The chain links TRBV7-2 to TRBJ2-5, with D possibly being TRBD2 (6 bases). The CDR3 totals 15 residues. V was trimmed by 1 base and J by 5 bases, leaving 14 bases between them. CDR1 SGHTA and CDR2 FQGNSA come from the germline V gene. The CDR3, as DNA: TGTGCCAGCAGCTTAGGAATATTGCGGGATGAGACCCAGTACTTC. Translated: CASSLGILRDETQYF.

The gene calls are TRBV28 and TRBJ2-7; the D call may be TRBD1 or TRBD2 (5 bases each). CDR1 MDHEN and CDR2 SYDVKM come from the germline V gene. This CDR3 is built from 14 residues. With 2 bases removed from V and 5 bases from J, the gap between germline ends came to 13 bases. CDR3 coding DNA: TGTGCCAGCAGTTTAGGTGGGACGCTGCACGAGCAGTACTTC. Protein sequence: CASSLGGTLHEQYF.

The CDR3: CASSLRGLLAGGQNHYNEQFF. The DNA of the CDR3 is TGTGCCAGCAGCTTAAGGGGCTTACTAGCGGGAGGGCAAAACCACTACAATGAGCAGTTCTTC. The genes are TRBV7-8 and TRBJ2-1; 13 nucleotides align to TRBD2. This CDR3 has 21 amino acids. Germline loops: CDR1 SGHVS, CDR2 FQNEAQ. V was pared by 2 bases and J by 3 bases, with 16 bases of the junction left unmatched. The complete variable domain, with remaining parts taken from reference TRBV7-8 and TRBJ2-1, reads GAGVSQSPRYKVAKRGQDVALRCDPISGHVSLFWYQQALGQGPEFLTYFQNEAQLDKSGLPSDRFFAERPEGSVSTLKIQRTQQEDSAVYLCASSLRGLLAGGQNHYNEQFFGPGTRLTVL.

This chain links TRBV6-1 with TRBJ2-2; D remains unclear. CDR1 and CDR2 from the germline V gene are MNHNS and SASEGT. This CDR3 spans 13 amino acids. With 3 bases removed from V and 8 bases from J, the gap between germline ends came to 10 bases. In nucleotides, the CDR3 is TGTGCCAGCAGTGACATCGAACCGGGGGAGCTGTTTTTT. This translates into CASSDIEPGELFF.

J is TRBJ2-5 and V is TRBV2; D uncertain. V lost 4 bases, J lost 2 bases, and 11 bases lay in between. The CDR3 consists of 14 residues. The V gene's germline CDR1 is SNHLY and CDR2 FYNNEI. CDR3 sequence reads: CASSVGLEQETQYF. The CDR3 nucleotides read TGTGCCAGCAGTGTGGGGTTGGAGCAAGAGACCCAGTACTTC.

A remark on this clone: At one end the junction does not follow the germline gene, possibly because of a read error. The chain joins TRBV7-2 to TRBJ1-2; D gene uncertain. Per germline, CDR1 SGHTA and CDR2 FQGNSA. The length of the CDR3 is 13 residues. CDR3: CASTLGRDYGYTF. CDR3 sequence (DNA): TGTGCCAGCACCTTAGGTCGGGATTATGGCTACACCTTC.

This CDR3 reads CASRRPSRGNNEQYF. The CDR3 DNA reads as TGTGCCAGCAGACGCCCCTCGCGGGGGAACAACGAGCAGTACTTC. The genes are TRBV6-5 and TRBJ2-7; TRBD2 aligns across 7 bases. Trimming removed 6 bases from V and 5 bases from J; junction bases left unmatched: 13. This CDR3 spans 15 amino acids. CDR1 and CDR2 (germline): MNHEY, SVGAGI.

The genes are TRBV6-6 and TRBJ2-7; 11 positions agree with TRBD2. J was trimmed by 2 bases and V by 2 bases; bases with no gene match: 2. CDR3 length: 15 residues. Per the germline V gene, CDR1 is MNHNY and CDR2 is SVGAGI (reference sequence). CDR3: CASSYPSGRTYEQYF. The CDR3 coding sequence is TGTGCCAGCAGTTACCCTAGCGGGAGGACCTACGAGCAGTACTTC.

With respect to this clone: One end of the junction varies from germline; a read error may be responsible. This rearrangement joins TRBV7-9 to TRBJ1-5; TRBD1 matches at 7 bases. CDR1 and CDR2 (germline): SEHNR, FQNEAQ (reference sequence). This CDR3 region has 18 residues. The CDR3 DNA reads TGTGCCGGCAGCTTAGTAGGGGGGACACAGGGGAGAAATCAGCCCCAGCATTTT. This sequence encodes CAGSLVGGTQGRNQPQHF.

The J gene is TRBJ2-1, the V gene TRBV5-4; 11 nucleotides agree with TRBD2. J was trimmed by 2 bases and V by 9 bases; bases with no gene match: 1. Germline V lookup: CDR1 SGHNT, CDR2 YYREEE (reference sequence). The CDR3 covers 13 residues. CDR3 nucleotide sequence: TGTGCCATTAGCGGGAGGGCCTACAATGAGCAGTTCTTC. It is translated as CAISGRAYNEQFF.

The gene calls are TRBV5-8 and TRBJ2-2; 8 bases line up with TRBD1. Germline-derived CDR1 and CDR2 are SGHTS and YDEGEE. The CDR3 contains 15 residues. Trimming took 0 bases from V and 6 from J; bases not matched to a gene: 4. The CDR3 coding sequence is TGTGCCAGCAGCTTGGTGACAGGGGAGGCCGGGGAGCTGTTTTTT. This gives the protein CASSLVTGEAGELFF. Complete variable domain (other parts from reference TRBV5-8 and TRBJ2-2): EAGVTQSPTHLIKTRGQQATLRCSPISGHTSVYWYQQALGLGLQFLLWYDEGEERNRGNFPPRFSGRQFPNYSSELNVNALELEDSALYLCASSLVTGEAGELFFGEGSRLTVL.

J is TRBJ2-2 and V is TRBV2, with D tentatively TRBD2 (6 bases). This CDR3 contains 16 residues. Looked up from germline, CDR1 is SNHLY and CDR2 is FYNNEI. Trimming cost V 2 bases and J 2 bases, with 12 bases left between them. CDR3 protein: CASSESLASNTGELFF. The CDR3 DNA reads as TGTGCCAGCAGTGAAAGTCTAGCGAGCAACACCGGGGAGCTGTTTTTT.

J is TRBJ2-1 and V is TRBV5-5; possible D gene TRBD2, 5 bases. Germline CDR1 and CDR2: SGHKS and YYEKEE (reference sequence). Trimming took off 4 bases at V and 0 bases at J, with 8 bases between the two ends. The CDR3 has 14 residues. The CDR3 bases are TGTGCCAGCAGCCGGACTTCCTCCTACAATGAGCAGTTCTTC. Translating it yields CASSRTSSYNEQFF.

The chain couples TRBV15 to TRBJ2-5; TRBD2 matches 11 bases. Per germline, CDR1 LNHNV and CDR2 YYDKDF (reference sequence). The CDR3 loop spans 15 amino acids. V shed 5 bases, J shed 5 bases, and the junction held 7 bases outside the gene matches. CDR3 nucleotides: TGTGCCACCAGCGACCTAGCGGGAGGCGGGGAGACCCAGTACTTC. Its protein product is CATSDLAGGGETQYF. Combining the CDR3 with reference TRBV15 and TRBJ2-5 gives the whole variable domain DAMVIQNPRYQVTQFGKPVTLSCSQTLNHNVMYWYQQKSSQAPKLLFHYYDKDFNNEADTPDNFQSRRPNTSFCFLDIRSPGLGDTAMYLCATSDLAGGGETQYFGPGTRLLVL.

This chain uses TRBV18 with TRBJ1-2, with D tentatively TRBD1 (6 bases). This CDR3 is built from 14 residues. Trimming removed 0 bases at V and 4 bases at J, with 9 bases between. Looked up from germline, CDR1 is KGHSH and CDR2 is LQKENI. CDR3 coding DNA: TGTGCCAGCTCACCACCGGGCAGGGGCTATGGCTACACCTTC. Protein sequence: CASSPPGRGYGYTF. The full variable domain, with the rest looked up from reference TRBV18 and TRBJ1-2, is NAGVMQNPRHLVRRRGQEARLRCSPMKGHSHVYWYRQLPEEGLKFMVYLQKENIIDESGMPKERFSAEFPKEGPSILRIQQVVRGDSAAYFCASSPPGRGYGYTFGSGTRLTVV.